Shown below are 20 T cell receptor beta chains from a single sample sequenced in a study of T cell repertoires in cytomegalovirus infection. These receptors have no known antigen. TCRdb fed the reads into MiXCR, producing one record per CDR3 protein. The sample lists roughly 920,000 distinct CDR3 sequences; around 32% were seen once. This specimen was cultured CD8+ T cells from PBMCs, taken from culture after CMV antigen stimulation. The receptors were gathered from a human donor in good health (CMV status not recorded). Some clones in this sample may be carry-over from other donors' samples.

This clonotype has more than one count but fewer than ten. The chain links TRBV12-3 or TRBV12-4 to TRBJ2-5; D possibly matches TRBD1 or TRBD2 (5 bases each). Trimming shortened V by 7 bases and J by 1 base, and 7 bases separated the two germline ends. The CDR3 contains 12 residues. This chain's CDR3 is CASTGAQETQYF. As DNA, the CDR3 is TGTGCCAGCACCGGGGCCCAAGAGACCCAGTACTTC.

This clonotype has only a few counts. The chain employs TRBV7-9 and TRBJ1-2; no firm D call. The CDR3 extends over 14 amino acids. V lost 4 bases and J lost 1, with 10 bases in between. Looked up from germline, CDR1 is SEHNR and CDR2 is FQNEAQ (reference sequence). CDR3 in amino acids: CASSSPNVNYGYTF. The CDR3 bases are TGTGCCAGCAGCTCTCCCAACGTTAACTATGGCTACACCTTC.

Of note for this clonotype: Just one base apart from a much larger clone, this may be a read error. The CDR3, as DNA: TGTGCCAACAGTCGCACTAGCGGGGGGGCTTACAATGAGCAGTTCTTC. It yields the protein CANSRTSGGAYNEQFF. This chain uses TRBV28 with TRBJ2-1; 13 bases are a match to TRBD2. CDR1 is MDHEN, CDR2 SYDVKM, per germline. The CDR3 covers 16 residues.

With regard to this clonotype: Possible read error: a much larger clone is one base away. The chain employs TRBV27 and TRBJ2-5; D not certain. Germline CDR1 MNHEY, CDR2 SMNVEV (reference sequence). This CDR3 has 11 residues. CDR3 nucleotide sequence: TGTACCAGCACCCTAGATGGGACCCAGTACTTC. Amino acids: CTSTLDGTQYF.

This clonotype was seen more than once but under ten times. CDR3 in amino acids: CASSIQGVNNEQFF. CDR3 coding DNA: TGTGCCAGCAGTATTCAGGGGGTCAACAATGAGCAGTTCTTC. V and J are TRBV27 and TRBJ2-1, with 7 bases aligning to TRBD1. V trimming: 5 bases; J trimming: 5 bases; junction bases outside the gene matches: 6. CDR1 MNHEY and CDR2 SMNVEV come from the germline V gene (reference sequence). The CDR3 has 14 amino acids.

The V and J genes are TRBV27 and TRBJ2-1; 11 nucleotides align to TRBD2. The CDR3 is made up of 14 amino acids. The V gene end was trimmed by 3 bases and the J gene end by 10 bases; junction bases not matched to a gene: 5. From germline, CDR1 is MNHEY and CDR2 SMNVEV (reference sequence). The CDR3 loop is CASSFSGGAKEQFF. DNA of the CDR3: TGTGCCAGCAGTTTTAGCGGGGGGGCTAAGGAGCAGTTCTTC.

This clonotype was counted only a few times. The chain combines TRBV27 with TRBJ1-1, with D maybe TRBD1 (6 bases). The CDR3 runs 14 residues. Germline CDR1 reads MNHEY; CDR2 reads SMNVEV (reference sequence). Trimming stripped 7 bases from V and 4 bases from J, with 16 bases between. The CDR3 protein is CASTLQGGSTEAFF. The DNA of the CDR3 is TGTGCCAGCACCTTACAGGGTGGAAGCACTGAAGCTTTCTTT.

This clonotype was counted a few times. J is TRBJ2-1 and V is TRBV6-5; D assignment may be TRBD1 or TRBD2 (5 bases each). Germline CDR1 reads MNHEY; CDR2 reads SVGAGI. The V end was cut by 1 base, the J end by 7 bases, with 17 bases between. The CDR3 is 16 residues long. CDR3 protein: CASSYYRDPLPNEQFF. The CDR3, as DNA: TGTGCCAGCAGTTACTATAGGGACCCCCTCCCTAATGAGCAGTTCTTC.

The CDR3, as DNA: TGTGCCAGCAGGGGGGGGGCCATCACCGGGGAGCTGTTTTTT. It codes for CASRGGAITGELFF. This chain connects TRBV6-6 to TRBJ2-2; D might be TRBD2 (7 bases). CDR1 and CDR2 (germline): MNHNY, SVGAGI (reference sequence). V gave up 6 bases and J gave up 4 bases, with 12 bases separating them. The CDR3 contains 14 residues.

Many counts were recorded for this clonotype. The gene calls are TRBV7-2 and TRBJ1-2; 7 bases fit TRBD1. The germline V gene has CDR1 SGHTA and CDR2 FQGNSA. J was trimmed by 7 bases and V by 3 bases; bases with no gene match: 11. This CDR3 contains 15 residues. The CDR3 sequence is CASSLDRQGSFGYTF. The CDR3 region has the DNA TGTGCCAGCAGCTTGGATCGACAGGGTTCGTTTGGCTACACCTTC.

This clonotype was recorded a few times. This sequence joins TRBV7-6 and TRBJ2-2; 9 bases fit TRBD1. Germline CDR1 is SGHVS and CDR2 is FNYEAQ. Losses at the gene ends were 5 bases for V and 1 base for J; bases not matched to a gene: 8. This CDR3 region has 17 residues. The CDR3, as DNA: TGTGCCAGCAGCCTTAGGGGGACAGGGAGGAACACCGGGGAGCTGTTTTTT. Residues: CASSLRGTGRNTGELFF.

CDR3 bases: TGCAGCGTGCGGGACCCCGTTTACGACGAGCAGTACGTC. This codes for CSVRDPVYDEQYV. The chain employs TRBV29-1 and TRBJ2-7, with a tentative D call TRBD2 (6 bases). V dropped 6 bases and J dropped 5 bases, with 17 bases sitting between them. The germline V gene encodes CDR1 SQVTM and CDR2 ANQGSEA. This CDR3 is built from 13 residues.

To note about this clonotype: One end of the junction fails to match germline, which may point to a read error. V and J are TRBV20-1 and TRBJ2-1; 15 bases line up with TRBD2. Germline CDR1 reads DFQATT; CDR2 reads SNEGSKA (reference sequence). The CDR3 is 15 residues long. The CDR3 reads CSASPGLAGGNGQFF. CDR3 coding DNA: TGCAGTGCTAGCCCGGGACTAGCGGGAGGTAATGGGCAGTTCTTC.

CDR3 region: CASSQVAGSVTDTQYF. CDR3 in DNA: TGTGCCAGCAGCCAAGTCGCAGGGTCTGTCACAGATACGCAGTATTTT. The chain recombines TRBV3-1 with TRBJ2-3; maybe TRBD1 (5 bases). Between the trimmed V and J ends, which lost 1 base and 2 bases, there was a span of 13 bases. The germline CDR1 and CDR2 sequences are LGHDT and YNNKEL (reference sequence). The CDR3 runs 16 residues.

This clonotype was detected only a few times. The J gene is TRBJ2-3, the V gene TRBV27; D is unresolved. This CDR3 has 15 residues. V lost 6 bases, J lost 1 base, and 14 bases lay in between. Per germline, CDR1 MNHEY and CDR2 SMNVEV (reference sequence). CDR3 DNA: TGTGCCAGCAGCAACCGAGGAAGGGGCACAGATACGCAGTATTTT. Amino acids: CASSNRGRGTDTQYF.

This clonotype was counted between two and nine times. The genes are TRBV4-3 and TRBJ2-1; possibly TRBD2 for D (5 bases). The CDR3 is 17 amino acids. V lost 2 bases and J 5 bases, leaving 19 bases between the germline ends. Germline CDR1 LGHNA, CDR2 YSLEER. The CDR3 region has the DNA TGCGCCAGCAGCCAAAGTGAGGGTCCATCAAGGGACAATGAGCAGTTCTTC. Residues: CASSQSEGPSRDNEQFF.

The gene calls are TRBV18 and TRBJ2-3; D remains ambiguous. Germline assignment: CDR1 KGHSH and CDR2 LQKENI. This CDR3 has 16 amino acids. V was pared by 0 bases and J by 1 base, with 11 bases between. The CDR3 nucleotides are TGTGCCAGCTCACCACCAACTACAACTCGCACAGATACGCAGTATTTT. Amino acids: CASSPPTTTRTDTQYF.

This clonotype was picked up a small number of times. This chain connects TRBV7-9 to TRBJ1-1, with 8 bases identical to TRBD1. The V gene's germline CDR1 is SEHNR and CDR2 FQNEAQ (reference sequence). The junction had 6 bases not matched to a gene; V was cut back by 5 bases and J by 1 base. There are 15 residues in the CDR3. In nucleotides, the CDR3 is TGTGCCAGCAGCAACGGACAGGGCGCGAACACTGAAGCTTTCTTT. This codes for CASSNGQGANTEAFF.

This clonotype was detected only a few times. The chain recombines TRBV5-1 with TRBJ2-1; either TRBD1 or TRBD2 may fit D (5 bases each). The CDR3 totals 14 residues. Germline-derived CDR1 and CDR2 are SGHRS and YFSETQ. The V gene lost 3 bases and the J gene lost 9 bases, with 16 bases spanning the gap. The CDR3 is CASSYGTDIVEQFF. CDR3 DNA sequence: TGCGCCAGCAGCTATGGGACGGACATTGTTGAGCAGTTCTTC.

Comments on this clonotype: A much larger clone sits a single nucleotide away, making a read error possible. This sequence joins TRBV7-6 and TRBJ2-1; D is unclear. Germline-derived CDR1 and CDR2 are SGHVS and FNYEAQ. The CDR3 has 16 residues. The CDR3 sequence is CVSSLRAVSSYNEQFF. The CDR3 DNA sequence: TGTGTCAGCAGCTTAAGGGCCGTGAGCTCCTACAATGAGCAGTTCTTC.